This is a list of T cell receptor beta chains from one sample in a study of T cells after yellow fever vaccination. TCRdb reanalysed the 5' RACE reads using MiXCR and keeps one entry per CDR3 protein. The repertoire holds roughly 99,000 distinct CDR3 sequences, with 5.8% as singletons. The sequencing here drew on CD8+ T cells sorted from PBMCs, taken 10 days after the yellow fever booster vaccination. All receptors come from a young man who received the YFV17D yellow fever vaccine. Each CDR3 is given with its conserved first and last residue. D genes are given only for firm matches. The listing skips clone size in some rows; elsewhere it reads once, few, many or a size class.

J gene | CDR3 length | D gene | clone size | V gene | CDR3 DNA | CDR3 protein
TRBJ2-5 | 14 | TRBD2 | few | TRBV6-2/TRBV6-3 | TGTGCCAGCAGTTATCTAGCGGGGAAAGAGACCCAGTACTTC | CASSYLAGKETQYF
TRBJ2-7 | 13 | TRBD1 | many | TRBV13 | TGTGCCAGCAGCTTTGGGACAGCATACGAGCAGTACTTC | CASSFGTAYEQYF
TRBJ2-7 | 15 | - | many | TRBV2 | TGTGCCAGCAGTGAATCCCAGGTCACTTTCTACGAGCAGTACTTC | CASSESQVTFYEQYF
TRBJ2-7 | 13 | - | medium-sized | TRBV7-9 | TGTGCCAGCAGCCCGGGGCAGGTCTACGAGCAGTACTTC | CASSPGQVYEQYF
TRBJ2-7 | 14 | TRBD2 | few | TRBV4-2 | TGTGCCAGCAGTCCTGGCGGGGGGGCCTACGAGCAGTACTTC | CASSPGGGAYEQYF
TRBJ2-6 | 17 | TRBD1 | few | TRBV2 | TGTGCCAGCAGTGAAGGGACAGGGCGCCCTGGGGCCAACGTCCTGACTTTC | CASSEGTGRPGANVLTF
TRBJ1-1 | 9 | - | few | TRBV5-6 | TGTGCCAGCAGCTTGTTTGCTTTCTTT | CASSLFAFF
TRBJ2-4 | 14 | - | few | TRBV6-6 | TGTGCCAGCAGCTTATCCTACACGGAAAACATTCAGTACTTC | CASSLSYTENIQYF
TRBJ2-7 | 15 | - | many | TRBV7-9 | TGTGCCAGCAGCTTAGTAAGGACCGGGCCCTACGAGCAGTACTTC | CASSLVRTGPYEQYF
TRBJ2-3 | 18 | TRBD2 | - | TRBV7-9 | TGTGCCAGCAGCTTATCTGTAGCGGGGGGACGATTCACAGATACGCAGTATTTT | CASSLSVAGGRFTDTQYF
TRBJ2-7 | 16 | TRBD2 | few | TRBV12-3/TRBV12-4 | TGTGCCAGCAGTTATTTGGGGACTATAAACCTTTACGAGCAGTACTTC | CASSYLGTINLYEQYF
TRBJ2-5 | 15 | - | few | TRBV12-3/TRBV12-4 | TGTGCCAGCAGTCGTGGGGGAGGACGGCAAGAGACCCAGTACTTC | CASSRGGGRQETQYF
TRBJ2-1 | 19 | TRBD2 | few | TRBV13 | TGTGCCAGCAGCTCCCCATGGACTAGCGGGGACAGCTCCTACAATGAGCAGTTCTTC | CASSSPWTSGDSSYNEQFF
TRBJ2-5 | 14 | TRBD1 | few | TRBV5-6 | TGTGCCAGCAGCATCGACAGGGTTTGGGAGACCCAGTACTTC | CASSIDRVWETQYF
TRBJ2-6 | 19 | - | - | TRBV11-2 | TGTGCCAGCAGCCTCTTCCCGGAACAGGTTGTCTCTGGGGCCAACGTCCTGACTTTC | CASSLFPEQVVSGANVLTF
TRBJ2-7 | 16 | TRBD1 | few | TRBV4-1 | TGCGCCAGCAGCCAAGATCCCTCGGGACAGATCTACGAGCAGTACTTC | CASSQDPSGQIYEQYF
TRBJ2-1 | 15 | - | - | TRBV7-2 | TGTGCCAGCAGCCTAGAAATAGGCACCTACAATGAGCAGTTCTTC | CASSLEIGTYNEQFF
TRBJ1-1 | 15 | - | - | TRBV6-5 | TGTGCCAGCTCTCCCAGTGGCAGATCGGGCACTGAAGCTTTCTTT | CASSPSGRSGTEAFF
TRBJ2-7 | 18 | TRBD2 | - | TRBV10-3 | TGTGCCATCAGTGAGTCCCCCCTGACTAGCGGGCGCTCCTACGAGCAGTACTTC | CAISESPLTSGRSYEQYF
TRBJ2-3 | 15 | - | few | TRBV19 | TGTGCCACCACGAGGGGGTCCGGCCTCCCAGATACGCAGTATTTT | CATTRGSGLPDTQYF
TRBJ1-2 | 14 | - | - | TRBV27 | TGTGCCAGCAGTTTTAGGGGGTCAGGAGACGGCTACACCTTC | CASSFRGSGDGYTF
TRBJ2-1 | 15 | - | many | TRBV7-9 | TGTGCCAGCAGCCGGGCGGTCTCCTCCTACAATGAGCAGTTCTTC | CASSRAVSSYNEQFF
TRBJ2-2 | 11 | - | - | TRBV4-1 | TGCGCCAGCAGCCAAACCGGGGAGCTGTTTTTT | CASSQTGELFF
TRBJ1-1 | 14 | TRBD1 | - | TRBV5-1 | TGCGCCAGCAGCTGGCAGGGGGTGAGGACTGAAGCTTTCTTT | CASSWQGVRTEAFF
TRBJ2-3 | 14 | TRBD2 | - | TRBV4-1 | TGCGCCAGCAGCCAAGATAGCGGGTTAGATACGCAGTATTTT | CASSQDSGLDTQYF
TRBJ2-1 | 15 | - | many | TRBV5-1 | TGCGCCAGCAGCCCGGCCGGCGACAGGCCCAATGAGCAGTTCTTC | CASSPAGDRPNEQFF
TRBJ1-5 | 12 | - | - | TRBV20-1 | TGCAGTGCTAGAGGCTACAATCAGCCCCAGCATTTT | CSARGYNQPQHF
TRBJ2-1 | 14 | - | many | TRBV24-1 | TGTGCCACCAGTGAAGACAGTCCTATTCATGAGCAGTTCTTC | CATSEDSPIHEQFF
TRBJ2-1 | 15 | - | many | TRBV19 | TGTGCCAGTACGGTGGACCCTTACCCCTACAATGAGCAGTTCTTC | CASTVDPYPYNEQFF
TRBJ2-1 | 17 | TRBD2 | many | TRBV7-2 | TGTGCCAGCAGCCGGGGGACTAGCGGGGGGGTCTACAATGAGCAGTTCTTC | CASSRGTSGGVYNEQFF
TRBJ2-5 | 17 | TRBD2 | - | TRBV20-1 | TGCAGTGCTAGACCACTAGCGGGGGGCGGGTACCAAGAGACCCAGTACTTC | CSARPLAGGGYQETQYF
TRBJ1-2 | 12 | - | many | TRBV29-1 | TGCAGCGTAGTGGACGTGAACTATGGCTACACCTTC | CSVVDVNYGYTF
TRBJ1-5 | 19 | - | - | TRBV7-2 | TGTGCCAGCAGCTTCCCGGTCGGCCGATTAGGTGAGGGCAATCAGCCCCAGCATTTT | CASSFPVGRLGEGNQPQHF
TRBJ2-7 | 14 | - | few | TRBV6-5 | TGTGCCAGCAGTTACTCGACAGAAAACTACGAGCAGTACTTC | CASSYSTENYEQYF
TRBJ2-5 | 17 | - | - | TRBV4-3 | TGCGCCAGCAGCACTGATCTCGGGACATCTGGCCGAGAGACCCAGTACTTC | CASSTDLGTSGRETQYF
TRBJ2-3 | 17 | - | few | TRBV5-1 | TGCGCCAGCAGCCCGCCCAGTATCGGTGAATTCACAGATACGCAGTATTTT | CASSPPSIGEFTDTQYF
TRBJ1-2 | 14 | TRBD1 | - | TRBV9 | TGTGCCAGCAGCGTAGGACAGGGCTTCTATGGCTACACCTTC | CASSVGQGFYGYTF
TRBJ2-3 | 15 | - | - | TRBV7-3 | TGTGCCAGCAGCTTGACTGGAGTAGGCACAGATACGCAGTATTTT | CASSLTGVGTDTQYF
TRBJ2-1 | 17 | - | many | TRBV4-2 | TGTGCCAGCAGCCCCCCCCGTTGGGACGGACAATACAATGAGCAGTTCTTC | CASSPPRWDGQYNEQFF
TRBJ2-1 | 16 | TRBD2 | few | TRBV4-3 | TGCGCCAGCAGCCAAGACGTAGCGGGGGGCCACAATGAGCAGTTCTTC | CASSQDVAGGHNEQFF
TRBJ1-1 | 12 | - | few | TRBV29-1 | TGCAGCGTTCTGGGGGAGAGCACTGAAGCTTTCTTT | CSVLGESTEAFF
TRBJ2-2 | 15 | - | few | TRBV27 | TGTGCCAGCAGTTTATCGGTCAGGAACACCGGGGAGCTGTTTTTT | CASSLSVRNTGELFF
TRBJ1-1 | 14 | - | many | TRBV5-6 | TGTGCCAGCAGCTTAGGGGGGAGGAACACTGAAGCTTTCTTT | CASSLGGRNTEAFF
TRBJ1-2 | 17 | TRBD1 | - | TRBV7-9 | TGTGCCAGCAGGTCGACGCCGGGACAGACCCCCTCGGGCGGCTACACCTTC | CASRSTPGQTPSGGYTF
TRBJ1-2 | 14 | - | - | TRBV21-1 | TGTGCCAGCAGCAAAAGGTGCAGGGAGGGAGGCTACACCTTC | CASSKRCREGGYTF
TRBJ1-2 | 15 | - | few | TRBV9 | TGTGCCAGCAGCGCTATAACACAGGGTGGCTATGGCTACACCTTC | CASSAITQGGYGYTF
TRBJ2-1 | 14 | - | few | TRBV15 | TGTGCCACCAGCAGAGGAACTAGTCTCAATGAGCAGTTCTTC | CATSRGTSLNEQFF
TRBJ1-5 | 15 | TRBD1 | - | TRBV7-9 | TGTGCCAGCAGCCCCGACCGGACAGGGAATCAGCCCCAGCATTTT | CASSPDRTGNQPQHF
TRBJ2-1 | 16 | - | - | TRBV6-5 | TGTGCCAGCAGTTCCCCCGGGGGAATGGGTTTGATAGAGCAGTTCTTC | CASSSPGGMGLIEQFF
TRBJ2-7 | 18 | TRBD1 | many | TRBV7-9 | TGTGCCAGCAGCGGGCGGACAGGGGAAATTTTTTATGCCTACGAGCAGTACTTC | CASSGRTGEIFYAYEQYF
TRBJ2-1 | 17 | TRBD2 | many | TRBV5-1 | TGCGCCAGCAGCACCGGACTAGCGCGATATATACCCAATGAGCAGTTCTTC | CASSTGLARYIPNEQFF
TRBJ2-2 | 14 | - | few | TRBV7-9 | TGTGCCAGCACCCAAATAGGCAACACCGGGGAGCTGTTTTTT | CASTQIGNTGELFF
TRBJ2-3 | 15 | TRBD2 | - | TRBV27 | TGTGCCAGCAGAGCGGGGGGGCACGAGTTAGATACGCAGTATTTT | CASRAGGHELDTQYF